The present entry profiles one TCR beta chain with its context. TCRdb reanalysed the 5' RACE reads using MiXCR and keeps one entry per CDR3 protein. The sample includes about 890,000 distinct CDR3 sequences, roughly an eighth of them seen just once. V was clipped by 2 bases and J by 4 bases; unmatched bases: 9. CDR1 and CDR2 (germline): MNHEY, SVGAGI. This CDR3 is 16 amino acids long. The sample is drawn from a study of identical twins. The same sample was also studied in work on yellow fever vaccine responses in identical twins.

J is TRBJ2-3 and V is TRBV6-5; TRBD2 aligns across 7 bases. The receptor comes from a woman aged 18-29 years in good health. The sample consisted of PBMCs. CDR3 in amino acids: CASSYQAGPLSDTQYF. For the CDR3, the DNA is TGTGCCAGCAGTTACCAAGCGGGGCCCCTTTCAGATACGCAGTATTTT.